This is a list of T cell receptor beta chains from one sample in a study of blood T cell repertoires in COVID-19. Produced via immunoSEQ multiplex PCR; TCRdb's table is partial and in-frame only. Here the sample spans tens of thousands of clones, about 74% being singletons. Sequences were obtained from peripheral blood. Source of these receptors: a human donor in a cohort sampled during active COVID-19. Both conserved end residues are part of each CDR3. D genes are given only for firm matches. Rows give clone size only sometimes, using once, few, many, or a class for an expanded clone.

TRBV10-3	TRBJ1-2	-	-	CAIRSGQSDSNYGYTF	TGTGCCATCAGGTCAGGACAGTCGGACTCTAACTATGGCTACACCTTC
TRBV7-6	TRBJ2-1	TRBD2	-	CASSGIAGGGSNEQFF	TGTGCCAGCAGCGGCATAGCGGGAGGGGGGTCCAATGAGCAGTTCTTC
TRBV7-9	TRBJ1-3	-	-	CASSLSPQGGGNTIYF	TGTGCCAGCAGCTTAAGCCCACAGGGTGGAGGAAACACCATATATTTT
TRBV28	TRBJ2-1	TRBD2	-	CASSSSTSGDYNEQFF	TGTGCCAGCAGTTCCTCAACTAGCGGGGACTACAATGAGCAGTTCTTC
TRBV28	TRBJ1-2	-	-	CASIGGAGGGYTF	TGTGCCAGCATTGGGGGGGCCGGAGGTGGCTACACCTTC
TRBV7-9	TRBJ1-1	-	-	CASTLQGNTEAFF	TGTGCCAGCACCTTACAGGGGAACACTGAAGCTTTCTTT
TRBV6-1	TRBJ2-7	-	-	CASSELVPEQYF	TGTGCCAGCAGTGAATTAGTCCCCGAGCAGTACTTC
TRBV29-1	TRBJ2-5	TRBD2	-	CSGGLAETQYF	TGCAGCGGGGGACTAGCGGAGACCCAGTACTTC
TRBV7-3	TRBJ1-2	-	-	CASRRSPEGGYTF	TGTGCCAGCAGGCGGTCTCCTGAGGGCGGCTACACCTTC
TRBV28	TRBJ2-7	-	-	CASSSVYEQYF	TGTGCCAGCAGTTCGGTCTACGAGCAGTACTTC
TRBV6-2/TRBV6-3	TRBJ2-7	TRBD2	-	CASSFRPGGPGLEQYF	TGTGCCAGCAGTTTCAGGCCGGGAGGGCCAGGTCTCGAGCAGTACTTC
TRBV7-2	TRBJ2-7	TRBD2	-	CASSFFPSSGSYEQYF	TGTGCCAGCAGCTTCTTCCCCAGTAGCGGGTCCTACGAGCAGTACTTC
TRBV30	TRBJ1-6	TRBD1	once	CAWSPSSGTGYNSPLHF	TGTGCCTGGAGTCCATCATCCGGGACAGGCTATAATTCACCCCTCCACTTT
TRBV7-2	TRBJ1-2	-	-	CASSFERPGGYTF	TGTGCCAGCAGCTTTGAACGGCCAGGAGGCTACACCTTC
TRBV2	TRBJ1-1	-	-	CASSVILRNTEAFF	TGTGCCAGCAGTGTAATTCTGAGAAACACTGAAGCTTTCTTT
TRBV11-2	TRBJ2-3	TRBD2	once	CASSLGLAGAWADTQYF	TGTGCCAGCAGCTTAGGGTTAGCGGGAGCTTGGGCAGATACGCAGTATTTT
TRBV7-9	TRBJ1-4	TRBD1	many	CASSNSGTGDKLFF	TGTGCCAGCAGCAACTCAGGGACAGGGGATAAACTGTTTTTT
TRBV18	TRBJ2-1	TRBD2	-	CASQIAGPTLYNEQFF	TGTGCCAGCCAAATAGCGGGACCGACCCTTTACAATGAGCAGTTCTTC
TRBV7-2	TRBJ2-1	-	-	CASSPGQNLYNEQFF	TGTGCCAGCAGCCCAGGACAGAACCTCTACAATGAGCAGTTCTTC
TRBV5-5	TRBJ2-5	-	-	CASSYFQETQYF	TGTGCCAGCAGTTATTTTCAAGAGACCCAGTACTTC
TRBV3-1/TRBV3-2	TRBJ2-1	-	-	CASSPQPRESNEQFF	TGTGCCAGCAGCCCTCAACCCCGGGAGTCCAATGAGCAGTTCTTC
TRBV5-1	TRBJ2-7	TRBD2	-	CASSLKSGRAYEQYF	TGCGCCAGCAGCCTGAAAAGCGGGAGGGCCTACGAGCAGTACTTC